This TCR beta chain originates from a study of blood T cell repertoires in COVID-19. This CDR3 spans 13 amino acids. Germline V CDR1 and CDR2: MNHNY, SVGAGI (reference sequence). Trimming took off 7 bases at V and 7 bases at J, with 16 bases between the two ends. This clone was observed at least ten times. Assay used: immunoSEQ multiplex PCR; TCRdb lists only in-frame clones, some missing. The repertoire holds under 250,000 clones, with around 80% as singletons. Sample: peripheral blood. This clonotype was obtained from a human donor in a cohort sampled during active COVID-19. The gene calls are TRBV6-6 and TRBJ1-2; tentatively, D is TRBD1 (6 bases). CDR3 loop: CASTPVGASGYTF. Here the CDR3 DNA reads TGTGCCAGCACCCCCGTGGGGGCTTCTGGCTACACCTTC.